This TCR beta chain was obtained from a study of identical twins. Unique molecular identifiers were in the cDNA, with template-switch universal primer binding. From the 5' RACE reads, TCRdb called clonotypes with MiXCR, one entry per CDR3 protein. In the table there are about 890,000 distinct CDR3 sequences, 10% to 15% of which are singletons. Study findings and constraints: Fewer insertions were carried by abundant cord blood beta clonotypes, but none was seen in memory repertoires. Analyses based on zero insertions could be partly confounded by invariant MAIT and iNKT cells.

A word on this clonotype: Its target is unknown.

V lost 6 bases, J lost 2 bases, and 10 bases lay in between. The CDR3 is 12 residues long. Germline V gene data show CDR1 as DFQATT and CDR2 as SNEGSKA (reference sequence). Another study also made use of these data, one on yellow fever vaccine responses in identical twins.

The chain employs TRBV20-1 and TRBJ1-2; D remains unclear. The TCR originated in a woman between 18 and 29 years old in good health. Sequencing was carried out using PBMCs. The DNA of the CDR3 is TGCAGTGCCCGGACGGCCAACTATGGCTACACCTTC. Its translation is CSARTANYGYTF.